The present TCR beta chain was sequenced within a study of beta chain features in type 1 diabetes. The overall study: There was similarity between patients and healthy donors in age, gender and cell yields.

Study-level findings and limits: It was among patients, rather than healthy donors, that naive, central memory and Treg TCRB repertoires appeared more similar. All four CD4+ subsets of Type 1 diabetes patients contained TCRB CDR3s that were moderately but significantly shorter. Type 1 diabetes patients had fewer VDJ junction insertions and more deletions.

The table lists this clone with a few counts. The antigen is not known. Expressed TCRB transcripts were sequenced, since all the RNA that had been isolated was reverse transcribed. Sequencing was performed with immunoSEQ multiplex PCR; in TCRdb, only in-frame clones are kept and a portion is missing. The data contain under 350,000 clones, less than 30% of them singletons. Sequenced sample: naive CD4+ T cells from blood. The source is a woman aged 25 to 45 with type 1 diabetes.

CDR3 in DNA: TGTGCCTGGACCAGGAGGGACGGGAAGTGGGACGAGCAGTACTTC. The encoded protein is CAWTRRDGKWDEQYF. The chain joins TRBV30 to TRBJ2-7; D possibly corresponds to TRBD2 (6 bases). Germline V CDR1 and CDR2: GTSNPN, SVGIG (reference sequence). With 4 bases removed from V and 5 bases from J, the gap between germline ends came to 21 bases. This CDR3 is 15 amino acids long.